This T cell receptor beta chain was documented in a study of blood T cell repertoires in COVID-19. Assay: immunoSEQ multiplex PCR; the TCRdb copy retains only in-frame clones and omits some. The sample lists roughly 400,000 clones, roughly 91% seen once, with roughly 0.66% in the top ten. The length of the CDR3 is 13 residues. Looked up from germline, CDR1 is KGHDR and CDR2 is SFDVKD. V lost 5 bases and J lost 7; bases outside the gene matches: 3. Participants spanned ages about 18 to 89 years and resided in 20 to 30 US areas. The sequencing input was PBMCs or T cells enriched from blood (not recorded which). The chain links TRBV24-1 to TRBJ2-5, with 10 positions matching TRBD1. This receptor was identified in a man younger than 35 who had recovered from COVID-19. Written as DNA, the CDR3 is TGTGCCACCAGTGGTCGGACAGGGGGGACCCAGTACTTC. Protein sequence: CATSGRTGGTQYF.